This T cell receptor (beta chain) was recovered during a study of blood T cell repertoires in COVID-19. Under the authors' procedure: Reference gene primer amplification gave estimated nucleated cell counts. Sequenced by immunoSEQ multiplex PCR; TCRdb stores in-frame clones only, minus some. V, J and clone size derive from that table, while D and trimming were established from the DNA sequence. This table holds about 370,000 clones, 70% to 90% found once. CDR3 length equals 11 residues. V gave up 4 bases and J gave up 10 bases, with 10 bases separating them. Per the germline V gene, CDR1 is LNHDA and CDR2 is SQIVND (reference sequence).

The source is a woman in her 30s with COVID-19, enrolled during active disease. The specimen sequenced was peripheral blood. This rearrangement joins TRBV19 to TRBJ1-1, with a tentative D call TRBD1 (5 bases). The CDR3 DNA follows: TGTGCCAGTAGTAACCTTAGGGGAGCTTTCTTT. This sequence encodes CASSNLRGAFF.